These 5 T cell receptor beta chains were sequenced from one sample in a study of blood T cell repertoires in COVID-19. The protocol was immunoSEQ multiplex PCR, while the TCRdb copy is restricted to in-frame clones and leaves out a portion. The sample has about 150,000 clones; 80% to 90% are singletons. Input material: peripheral blood. All receptors come from a woman aged 65 to 85 who had recovered from COVID-19.

The J gene is TRBJ1-1, the V gene TRBV7-8; D is ambiguous. The V end lost 8 bases, the J end lost 8 bases, and 21 bases lay between the germline ends. Per germline, CDR1 SGHVS and CDR2 FQNEAQ. The CDR3 has 14 residues. The DNA for the CDR3 is TGTGCCAGCGAAGCGGGCGGAGCGTTCGTCGAAGCTTTCTTT. Its protein is CASEAGGAFVEAFF.

V and J are TRBV18 and TRBJ1-1, with 7 bases that match TRBD1. This CDR3 has 15 amino acids. With 3 bases clipped from V and 6 bases from J, the junction kept 10 bases outside the gene matches. Germline assignment: CDR1 KGHSH and CDR2 LQKENI. The chain's CDR3 is CASSPRQGILAEAFF. The DNA of the CDR3 is TGTGCCAGCTCACCCAGACAGGGTATTCTGGCTGAAGCTTTCTTT.

The CDR3 DNA reads as TGTGCCAGCATGCGCAGCGGGGTCAGCACAGATACGCAGTATTTT. Residues: CASMRSGVSTDTQYF. J is TRBJ2-3 and V is TRBV6-6; 7 bases are shared with TRBD2. J lost 0 bases, V lost 7 bases, and 7 bases had no gene match. CDR3 size: 15 residues. Germline V CDR1 and CDR2: MNHNY, SVGAGI (reference sequence).

This chain joins TRBV11-2 and TRBJ2-7; 7 bases match TRBD2. V shed 5 bases and J 3 bases; nucleotides not matched to a gene: 10. Germline assignment: CDR1 SGHAT and CDR2 FQNNGV. CDR3 length: 15 residues. The chain's CDR3 is CASSPRGGAIYEQYF. CDR3 nucleotides: TGTGCCAGCAGCCCGAGGGGAGGGGCCATCTACGAGCAGTACTTC.

This chain links TRBV27 with TRBJ2-1; 10 bases align to TRBD2. In germline, CDR1 is MNHEY, CDR2 SMNVEV (reference sequence). The CDR3 has 14 amino acids. V was clipped by 5 bases and J by 11 bases; unmatched bases: 9. CDR3 protein: CASSPPGLAPKQFF. The CDR3 nucleotides are TGTGCCAGCAGTCCCCCGGGACTAGCGCCAAAGCAGTTCTTC.